This TCR beta chain was observed in a study of T cell responses to AZD1222 COVID-19 vaccine. Turning to the study itself: Second doses that came at about 4 or about 12 weeks were put together. General observations from the study: Once two AZD1222 doses were given, Spike-specific TCR breadth and depth went up. Spike-spanning, vaccine-associated CD4 TCRs were dominant at 160-218 and 743-854.

With regard to this clone: The antigen remains undetermined.

TCRdb's table, derived via immunoSEQ multiplex PCR, lists solely in-frame clones and lacks some. The sample includes about 110,000 clones, more than 75% of them seen just once. The CDR3 is 16 amino acids. V shed 3 bases and J shed 5 bases, with 20 bases lying between them. Germline V lookup: CDR1 LGHNA, CDR2 YNFKEQ. This receptor was obtained from an adult in good health. This chain uses TRBV4-2 with TRBJ2-7; D is unresolved. The starting material was peripheral blood, obtained on day 0 of AZD1222 vaccination. In DNA form, the CDR3 reads TGTGCCAGCAGCCAGGACGTCTTTCGGCGGATTAACGAGCAGTACTTC. This gives the protein CASSQDVFRRINEQYF.